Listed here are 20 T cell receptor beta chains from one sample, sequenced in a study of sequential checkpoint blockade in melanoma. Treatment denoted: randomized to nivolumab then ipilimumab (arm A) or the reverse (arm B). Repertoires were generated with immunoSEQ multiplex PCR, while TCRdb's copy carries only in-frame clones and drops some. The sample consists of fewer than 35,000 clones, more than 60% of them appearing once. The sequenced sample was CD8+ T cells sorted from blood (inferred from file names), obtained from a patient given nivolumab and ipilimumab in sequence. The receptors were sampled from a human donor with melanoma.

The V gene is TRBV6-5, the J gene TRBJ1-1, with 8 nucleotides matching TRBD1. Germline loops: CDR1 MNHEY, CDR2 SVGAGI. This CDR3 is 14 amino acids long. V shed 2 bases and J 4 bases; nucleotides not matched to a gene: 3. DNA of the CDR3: TGTGCCAGCAGTTACGGACAGGGTTTCACTGAAGCTTTCTTT. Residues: CASSYGQGFTEAFF.

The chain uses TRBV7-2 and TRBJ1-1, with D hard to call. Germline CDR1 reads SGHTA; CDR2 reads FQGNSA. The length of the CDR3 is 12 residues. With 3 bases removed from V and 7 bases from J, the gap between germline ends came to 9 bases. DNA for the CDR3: TGTGCCAGCAGCTTTGGGCGCTATGAAGCTTTCTTT. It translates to CASSFGRYEAFF.

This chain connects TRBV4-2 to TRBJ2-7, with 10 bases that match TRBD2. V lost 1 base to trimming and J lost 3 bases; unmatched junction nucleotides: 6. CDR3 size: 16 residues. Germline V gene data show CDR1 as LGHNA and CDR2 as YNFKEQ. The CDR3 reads CASSQVGLAGDYEQYF. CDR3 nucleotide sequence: TGTGCCAGCAGCCAAGTTGGGCTAGCGGGGGACTACGAGCAGTACTTC.

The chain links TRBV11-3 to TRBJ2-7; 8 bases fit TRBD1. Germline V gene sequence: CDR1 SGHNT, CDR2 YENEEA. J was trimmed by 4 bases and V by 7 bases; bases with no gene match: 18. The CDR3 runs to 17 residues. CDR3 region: CASNIIFRGRLVYEQYF. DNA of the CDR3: TGTGCCAGCAACATCATATTCAGGGGGCGCTTAGTATACGAGCAGTACTTC.

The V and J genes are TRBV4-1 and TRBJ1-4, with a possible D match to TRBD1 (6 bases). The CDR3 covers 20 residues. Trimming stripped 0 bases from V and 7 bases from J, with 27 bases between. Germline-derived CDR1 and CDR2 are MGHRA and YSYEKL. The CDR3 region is CASSQDRELLLGGRAEKLFF. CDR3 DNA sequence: TGCGCCAGCAGCCAAGATCGAGAACTCCTCCTAGGGGGGAGGGCTGAAAAACTGTTTTTT.

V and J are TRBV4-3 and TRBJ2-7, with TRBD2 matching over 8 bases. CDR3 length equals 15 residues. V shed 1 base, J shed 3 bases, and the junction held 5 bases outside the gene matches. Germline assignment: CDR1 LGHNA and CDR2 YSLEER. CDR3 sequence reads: CASSQVVAGSYEQYF. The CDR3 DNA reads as TGCGCCAGCAGCCAAGTGGTAGCGGGGAGCTACGAGCAGTACTTC.

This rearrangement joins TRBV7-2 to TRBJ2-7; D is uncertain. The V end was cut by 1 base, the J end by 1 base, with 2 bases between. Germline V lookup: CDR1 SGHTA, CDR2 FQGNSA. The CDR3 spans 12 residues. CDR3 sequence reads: CASSLVSYEQYF. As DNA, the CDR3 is TGTGCCAGCAGCTTAGTATCCTACGAGCAGTACTTC.

The CDR3 loop reads CASSSPPGYDYEQYF. In DNA, the CDR3 is TGTGCCAGCAGCTCCCCCCCGGGGTACGACTACGAGCAGTACTTC. The J gene is TRBJ2-7, the V gene TRBV5-8, with TRBD2 as a possible D gene (5 bases). CDR1 and CDR2 from the germline V gene are SGHTS and YDEGEE. V shed 3 bases and J shed 3 bases, with 16 bases lying between them. The CDR3 extends over 15 amino acids.

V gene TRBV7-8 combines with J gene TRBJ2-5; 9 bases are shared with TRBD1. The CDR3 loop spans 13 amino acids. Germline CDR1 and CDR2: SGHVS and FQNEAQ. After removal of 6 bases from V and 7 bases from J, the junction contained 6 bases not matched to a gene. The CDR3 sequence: CASRGTGIATQYF. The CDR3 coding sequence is TGTGCCAGCAGAGGGACAGGGATTGCGACCCAGTACTTC. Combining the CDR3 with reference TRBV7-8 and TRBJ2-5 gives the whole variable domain GAGVSQSPRYKVAKRGQDVALRCDPISGHVSLFWYQQALGQGPEFLTYFQNEAQLDKSGLPSDRFFAERPEGSVSTLKIQRTQQEDSAVYLCASRGTGIATQYFGPGTRLLVL.

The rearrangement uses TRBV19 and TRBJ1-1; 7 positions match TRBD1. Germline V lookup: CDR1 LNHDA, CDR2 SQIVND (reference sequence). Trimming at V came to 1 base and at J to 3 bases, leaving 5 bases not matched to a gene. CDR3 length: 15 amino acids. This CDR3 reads CASSIGRGLHTEAFF. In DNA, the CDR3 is TGTGCCAGTAGTATAGGGAGGGGGCTTCACACTGAAGCTTTCTTT.

The CDR3 spells CASSPLASSSYNEQFF. In DNA, the CDR3 is TGCGCCAGCAGCCCCCTAGCGTCTAGCTCCTACAATGAGCAGTTCTTC. The chain is built from TRBV4-3 and TRBJ2-1; a weak D match, TRBD2 (6 bases). Germline V gives CDR1 LGHNA, CDR2 YSLEER. V lost 4 bases to trimming and J lost 0 bases, with 13 bases between them. The length of the CDR3 is 16 residues.

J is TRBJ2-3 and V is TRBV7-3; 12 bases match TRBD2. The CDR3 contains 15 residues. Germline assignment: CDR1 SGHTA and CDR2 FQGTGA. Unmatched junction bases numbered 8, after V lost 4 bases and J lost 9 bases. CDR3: CASSSRLAGEGTQYF. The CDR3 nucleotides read TGTGCCAGCAGCTCCCGACTAGCGGGAGAGGGCACGCAGTATTTT. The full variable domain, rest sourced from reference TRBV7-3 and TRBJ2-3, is GAGVSQTPSNKVTEKGKYVELRCDPISGHTALYWYRQSLGQGPEFLIYFQGTGAADDSGLPNDRFFAVRPEGSVSTLKIQRTERGDSAVYLCASSSRLAGEGTQYFGPGTRLTVL.

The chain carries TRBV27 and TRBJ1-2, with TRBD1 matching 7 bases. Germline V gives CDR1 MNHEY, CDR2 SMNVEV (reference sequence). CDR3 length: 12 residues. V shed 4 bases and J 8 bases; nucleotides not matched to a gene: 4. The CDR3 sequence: CASSSRGYGYTF. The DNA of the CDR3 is TGTGCCAGCAGTTCCAGGGGGTACGGCTACACCTTC.

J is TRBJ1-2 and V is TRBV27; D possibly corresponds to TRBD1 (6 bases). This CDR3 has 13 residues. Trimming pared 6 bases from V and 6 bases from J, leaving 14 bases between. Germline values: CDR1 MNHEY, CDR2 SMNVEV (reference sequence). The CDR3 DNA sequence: TGTGCCAGCAGCACTCAGGGGCCCCATGGCTACACCTTC. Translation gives CASSTQGPHGYTF.

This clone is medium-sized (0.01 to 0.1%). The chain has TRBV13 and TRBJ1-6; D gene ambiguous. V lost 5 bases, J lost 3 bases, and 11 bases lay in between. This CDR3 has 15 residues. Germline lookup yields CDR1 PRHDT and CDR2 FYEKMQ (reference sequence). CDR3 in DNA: TGTGCCAGCAGCCCTAGCGTTTTCTATAATTCACCCCTCCACTTT. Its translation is CASSPSVFYNSPLHF.

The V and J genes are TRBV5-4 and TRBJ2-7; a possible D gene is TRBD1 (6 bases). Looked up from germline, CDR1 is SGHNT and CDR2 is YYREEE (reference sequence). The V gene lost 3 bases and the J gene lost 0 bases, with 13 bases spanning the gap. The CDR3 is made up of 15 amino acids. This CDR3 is CASSSSQGSSYEQYF. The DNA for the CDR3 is TGTGCCAGCAGCTCGTCCCAGGGGAGCTCCTACGAGCAGTACTTC.

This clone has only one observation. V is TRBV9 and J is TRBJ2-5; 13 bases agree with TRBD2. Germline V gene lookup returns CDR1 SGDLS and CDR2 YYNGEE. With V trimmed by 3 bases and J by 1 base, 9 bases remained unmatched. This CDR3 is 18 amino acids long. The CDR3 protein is CASSDSPGLAGFQETQYF. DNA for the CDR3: TGTGCCAGCAGCGACTCCCCGGGACTAGCGGGGTTCCAAGAGACCCAGTACTTC.

CDR3 amino acids: CASSIFSGGYNEQFF. DNA of the CDR3: TGTGCCAGTAGTATCTTTAGCGGGGGGTACAATGAGCAGTTCTTC. The J gene is TRBJ2-1, the V gene TRBV19, with 10 positions matching TRBD2. CDR1 is LNHDA and CDR2 is SQIVND in the germline V gene (reference sequence). V trimming: 3 bases; J trimming: 4 bases; junction bases outside the gene matches: 3. The CDR3 sequence is 15 residues long.

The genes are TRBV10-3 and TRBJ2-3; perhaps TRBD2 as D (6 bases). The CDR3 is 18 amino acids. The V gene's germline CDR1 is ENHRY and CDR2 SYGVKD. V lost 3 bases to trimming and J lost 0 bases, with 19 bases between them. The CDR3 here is CAISDTNTGTPSTDTQYF. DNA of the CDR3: TGTGCCATCAGTGACACGAATACCGGGACTCCTAGCACAGATACGCAGTATTTT.

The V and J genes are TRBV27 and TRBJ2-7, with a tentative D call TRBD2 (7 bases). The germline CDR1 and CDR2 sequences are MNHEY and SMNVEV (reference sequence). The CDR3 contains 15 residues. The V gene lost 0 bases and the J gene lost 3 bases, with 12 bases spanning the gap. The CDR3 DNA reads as TGTGCCAGCAGTTTATCGGCGGGGGCGGGCTACGAGCAGTACTTC. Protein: CASSLSAGAGYEQYF.